The 31 T cell receptor beta chains in this list originate from one sample, sequenced in a study of blood T cell repertoires in COVID-19. The table came from immunoSEQ multiplex PCR; TCRdb's copy has only in-frame clones and leaves some out. The sample shows some 180,000 clones, about 85% of them seen only once. Specimen: peripheral blood. The source is a woman in her sixties with acute or convalescent COVID-19.

This clone was counted only a few times. CDR3 nucleotides: TGTGCCTGGAGTGAAGGGGATTATAGCAATCAGCCCCAGCATTTT. Protein sequence: CAWSEGDYSNQPQHF. This chain links TRBV30 with TRBJ1-5; the D gene is possibly TRBD1 (5 bases). The CDR3 consists of 15 residues. The V end was cut by 1 base, the J end by 0 bases, with 10 bases between. The germline V gene encodes CDR1 GTSNPN and CDR2 SVGIG (reference sequence). The complete variable domain, with remaining parts taken from reference TRBV30 and TRBJ1-5, reads SQTIHQWPATLVQPVGSPLSLECTVEGTSNPNLYWYRQAAGRGLQLLFYSVGIGQISSEVPQNLSASRPQDRQFILSSKKLLLSDSGFYLCAWSEGDYSNQPQHFGDGTRLSIL.

The chain's CDR3 is CASSFETLNEKLFF. CDR3 sequence (DNA): TGTGCCAGCAGCTTCGAGACACTTAATGAAAAACTGTTTTTT. The chain uses TRBV7-9 and TRBJ1-4; D not certain. The V end lost 3 bases, the J end lost 4 bases, and 9 bases lay between the germline ends. This CDR3 comprises 14 residues. Germline V gene sequence: CDR1 SEHNR, CDR2 FQNEAQ (reference sequence).

A few counts support this clone. The J gene is TRBJ1-1, the V gene TRBV11-2, with TRBD1 identical over 7 bases. Germline V gives CDR1 SGHAT, CDR2 FQNNGV. This CDR3 spans 14 amino acids. Trimming cost V 6 bases and J 4 bases; bases outside gene matches: 8. The CDR3 sequence is CASRNVQGFTEAFF. The CDR3 coding sequence is TGTGCCAGCAGAAACGTACAGGGGTTCACTGAAGCTTTCTTT.

V gene TRBV18 combines with J gene TRBJ1-5; TRBD1 might be the D (6 bases). With 3 bases removed from V and 9 bases from J, the gap between germline ends came to 12 bases. CDR1 KGHSH and CDR2 LQKENI come from the germline V gene. The CDR3 totals 13 residues. In DNA, the CDR3 is TGTGCCAGCTCACCGGACAGTCAGCGGCCCCAGCATTTT. Amino acids: CASSPDSQRPQHF.

The rearrangement joins TRBV10-1 to TRBJ2-7, with TRBD2 identical over 15 bases. The V gene's germline CDR1 is WNHNN and CDR2 SYGVQD (reference sequence). The trim removed 6 bases at V and 7 bases at J, leaving 1 base unmatched. The CDR3 length is 13 residues. CDR3: CASSGLAGGEQYF. The CDR3 nucleotides read TGCGCCAGCAGCGGACTAGCGGGAGGGGAGCAGTACTTC.

This rearrangement joins TRBV3-1 (or the pseudogene TRBV3-2) to TRBJ1-4; no clear D gene. The V and J ends lost 5 bases and 4 bases respectively, with 14 bases between them. The CDR3 has 15 residues. CDR1 is LGHDT and CDR2 is YNNKEL in the germline V gene (reference sequence). CDR3 DNA: TGTGCCAGCAGCGGCCAGGCGGGTCTTAATGAAAAACTGTTTTTT. Translation gives CASSGQAGLNEKLFF.

This rearrangement joins TRBV24-1 to TRBJ1-3; TRBD1 aligns across 7 bases. This CDR3 has 15 amino acids. Germline V lookup: CDR1 KGHDR, CDR2 SFDVKD. With V trimmed by 3 bases and J by 1 base, 2 bases remained unmatched. The DNA for the CDR3 is TGTGCCACCAGTGATCCAGGGGGTTCTGGAAACACCATATATTTT. Its translation: CATSDPGGSGNTIYF.

This chain joins TRBV6-5 and TRBJ1-5; 7 positions agree with TRBD1. CDR3 length: 15 residues. The V gene end was trimmed by 4 bases and the J gene end by 0 bases; junction bases not matched to a gene: 3. CDR1 MNHEY and CDR2 SVGAGI come from the germline V gene. The CDR3 DNA is TGTGCCAGCAGTTGGGACAGTGTTAGCAATCAGCCCCAGCATTTT. Translating it yields CASSWDSVSNQPQHF.

This chain links TRBV2 with TRBJ1-1, with D uncertain. Between the trimmed V and J ends, which lost 7 bases and 5 bases, there was a span of 14 bases. The CDR3 is made up of 13 amino acids. The germline V gene encodes CDR1 SNHLY and CDR2 FYNNEI. This CDR3 is CASKVWENTEAFF. The CDR3 coding sequence is TGTGCCAGCAAGGTCTGGGAGAATACTGAAGCTTTCTTT.

The V and J genes are TRBV24-1 and TRBJ1-4; TRBD1 is a possible D gene (5 bases). The CDR3 is made up of 11 amino acids. V lost 4 bases to trimming and J lost 13 bases, with 9 bases between them. Per germline, CDR1 KGHDR and CDR2 SFDVKD. CDR3 loop: CATSDQGILFF. CDR3 DNA: TGTGCCACCAGTGACCAGGGAATACTGTTTTTT.

The chain carries TRBV13 and TRBJ2-3; 7 nucleotides align to TRBD2. The CDR3 loop spans 14 amino acids. The V gene's germline CDR1 is PRHDT and CDR2 FYEKMQ (reference sequence). Trimming removed 4 bases from V and 4 bases from J; junction bases left unmatched: 5. This chain's CDR3 is CASSYTSVADTQYF. The CDR3 DNA reads TGTGCCAGCAGCTATACTAGCGTTGCAGATACGCAGTATTTT.

The chain recombines TRBV29-1 with TRBJ1-2; tentative D call: TRBD1 (5 bases). V was pared by 5 bases and J by 0 bases, with 13 bases between. In germline, CDR1 is SQVTM, CDR2 ANQGSEA. The CDR3 is 14 amino acids. The CDR3 DNA is TGCAGCGTTTCACAGGCGCCAGCTAACTATGGCTACACCTTC. Protein product: CSVSQAPANYGYTF.

This chain uses TRBV30 with TRBJ1-1; maybe TRBD1 (6 bases). CDR1 GTSNPN and CDR2 SVGIG come from the germline V gene (reference sequence). The CDR3 totals 13 residues. V lost 3 bases to trimming and J lost 1 base, with 9 bases between them. The CDR3 bases are TGTGCCTGGAGAGTAGGGGGGAACACTGAAGCTTTCTTT. It translates to CAWRVGGNTEAFF.

This chain links TRBV9 with TRBJ2-1, with TRBD1 as a possible D gene (6 bases). Trimming took off 0 bases at V and 2 bases at J, with 9 bases between the two ends. Germline CDR1 is SGDLS and CDR2 is YYNGEE. The length of the CDR3 is 15 residues. The CDR3 DNA follows: TGTGCCAGCAGCGTAGATTGGACAGCCTACAATGAGCAGTTCTTC. It encodes CASSVDWTAYNEQFF.

The chain uses TRBV2 and TRBJ2-1, with TRBD2 matching 10 bases. The CDR3 loop spans 16 amino acids. The V segment lost 3 bases and the J segment 5 bases; nucleotides outside the gene matches: 7. Germline CDR1 reads SNHLY; CDR2 reads FYNNEI. In DNA form, the CDR3 reads TGTGCCAGCAGTGATCGGCTAGCGGGAGTTCACAATGAGCAGTTCTTC. Its protein is CASSDRLAGVHNEQFF. The entire variable domain, with the rest obtained from reference TRBV2 and TRBJ2-1, is as follows: EPEVTQTPSHQVTQMGQEVILRCVPISNHLYFYWYRQILGQKVEFLVSFYNNEISEKSEIFDDQFSVERPDGSNFTLKIRSTKLEDSAMYFCASSDRLAGVHNEQFFGPGTRLTVL.

The V call is TRBV18, the J call TRBJ2-7, with a possible D match to TRBD1 (5 bases). This CDR3 contains 14 residues. From germline, CDR1 is KGHSH and CDR2 LQKENI. V was cut by 5 bases and J by 5 bases, with 16 bases left in between. The CDR3 DNA is TGTGCCAGCTCATGGGGCGTACCCGTCCACGAGCAGTACGTC. Translated: CASSWGVPVHEQYV.

The gene calls are TRBV30 and TRBJ2-6; 7 nucleotides agree with TRBD1. V gave up 4 bases and J gave up 0 bases; unmatched junction bases: 18. Germline assignment: CDR1 GTSNPN and CDR2 SVGIG (reference sequence). The CDR3 covers 20 residues. The CDR3 here is CAWNDREGALISSGANVLTF. The CDR3 nucleotides are TGTGCCTGGAACGACAGGGAAGGAGCTCTAATTAGCTCTGGGGCCAACGTCCTGACTTTC.

This clone was observed a handful of times. This chain links TRBV19 with TRBJ2-7; 10 nucleotides match TRBD2. The V gene end was trimmed by 5 bases and the J gene end by 0 bases; junction bases not matched to a gene: 16. The CDR3 has 19 amino acids. Germline V lookup: CDR1 LNHDA, CDR2 SQIVND (reference sequence). CDR3 amino acids: CASSAWGLAGVLGSYEQYF. The CDR3 DNA sequence: TGTGCCAGTAGTGCCTGGGGGCTAGCGGGAGTGTTAGGCTCCTACGAGCAGTACTTC.

This clone appeared a few times. The chain links TRBV11-2 to TRBJ1-1; the D is unclear. CDR3 size: 15 residues. Germline V gene lookup returns CDR1 SGHAT and CDR2 FQNNGV. Trimming took 0 bases from V and 1 from J, leaving 9 bases between them. As DNA, the CDR3 is TGTGCCAGCAGCTTAGAAGGAGGGCAGAACACTGAAGCTTTCTTT. It codes for CASSLEGGQNTEAFF.

This clone was counted once. This sequence joins TRBV12-5 and TRBJ2-1, with D perhaps matching TRBD2 (5 bases). Germline CDR1 LGHNT, CDR2 FRNRAP. This CDR3 comprises 13 residues. Trimming cost V 8 bases and J 10 bases, with 18 bases left between them. The CDR3 region is CASSLAGGLEQFF. CDR3 coding DNA: TGTGCTAGTAGCCTTGCCGGCGGGCTAGAGCAGTTCTTC.

The rearrangement uses TRBV7-9 and TRBJ1-6, with D hard to call. The CDR3 has 15 amino acids. CDR1 and CDR2 from the germline V gene are SEHNR and FQNEAQ (reference sequence). The V end was cut by 2 bases, the J end by 7 bases, with 12 bases between. The CDR3 nucleotides are TGTGCCAGCAGCTTATTTTCGACGGGAAATTCACCCCTCCACTTT. This gives the protein CASSLFSTGNSPLHF.

This clone was seen once. CDR3 region: CASSEGGQLRMKRRNTEAFF. The CDR3 DNA reads as TGTGCCAGCAGTGAAGGGGGACAGCTCAGAATGAAGAGGAGGAACACTGAAGCTTTCTTT. The chain couples TRBV6-1 to TRBJ1-1, with 7 bases that match TRBD1. The CDR3 has 20 residues. J was trimmed by 1 base and V by 1 base; bases with no gene match: 18. The V gene's germline CDR1 is MNHNS and CDR2 SASEGT.

This chain uses TRBV9 with TRBJ2-2, with 15 positions matching TRBD2. Trimming removed 1 base from V and 1 base from J; junction bases left unmatched: 5. Germline V gene sequence: CDR1 SGDLS, CDR2 YYNGEE. The CDR3 loop spans 19 amino acids. CDR3 amino acids: CASSVKGLAGGENTGELFF. As DNA, the CDR3 is TGTGCCAGCAGCGTAAAGGGACTAGCGGGAGGTGAGAACACCGGGGAGCTGTTTTTT.

The CDR3 spells CASSLDGPGVSSGNTIYF. For the CDR3, the DNA is TGCGCCAGCAGCTTGGACGGGCCAGGGGTTTCCTCTGGAAACACCATATATTTT. The genes are TRBV5-1 and TRBJ1-3; D is perhaps TRBD1 (6 bases). The germline gives CDR1 SGHRS, CDR2 YFSETQ. The CDR3 covers 18 residues. V dropped 0 bases and J dropped 0 bases, with 16 bases sitting between them.

This chain connects TRBV6-5 to TRBJ1-2, with 10 bases identical to TRBD1. From germline, CDR1 is MNHEY and CDR2 SVGAGI. V lost 5 bases, J lost 4 bases, and 7 bases stayed unmatched. This CDR3 is 15 amino acids long. CDR3: CASSPRDRGIYGYTF. The DNA of the CDR3 is TGTGCCAGCAGTCCCAGGGACAGGGGAATCTATGGCTACACCTTC.

The V call is TRBV18, the J call TRBJ2-5; 10 bases match TRBD1. The V and J ends lost 2 bases and 6 bases, in that order; junction bases with no gene match: 6. Germline CDR1 KGHSH, CDR2 LQKENI. This CDR3 comprises 15 residues. CDR3 sequence (DNA): TGTGCCAGCTCACCAGGGACAGGGGACCTAAAGACCCAGTACTTC. This translates into CASSPGTGDLKTQYF.

The chain employs TRBV9 and TRBJ1-6; TRBD1 matches at 9 bases. V dropped 4 bases and J dropped 7; count of bases not matched to a gene: 6. Germline V gene data show CDR1 as SGDLS and CDR2 as YYNGEE. The CDR3 totals 15 residues. CDR3 DNA sequence: TGTGCCAGCAGCCTACTGGACAGGGGAAATTCACCCCTCCACTTT. It translates to CASSLLDRGNSPLHF. Complete variable domain (other parts from reference TRBV9 and TRBJ1-6): DSGVTQTPKHLITATGQRVTLRCSPRSGDLSVYWYQQSLDQGLQFLIQYYNGEERAKGNILERFSAQQFPDLHSELNLSSLELGDSALYFCASSLLDRGNSPLHFGNGTRLTVT.

This chain joins TRBV7-2 and TRBJ1-2, with TRBD1 matching 8 bases. This CDR3 is built from 14 residues. The germline gives CDR1 SGHTA, CDR2 FQGNSA. V dropped 5 bases and J dropped 5; count of bases not matched to a gene: 7. This CDR3 reads CASSPGQGGYGYTF. CDR3 bases: TGTGCCAGCAGCCCCGGACAGGGAGGGTATGGCTACACCTTC.

The chain employs TRBV10-2 and TRBJ1-1; the D is unclear. Trimming pared 4 bases from V and 4 bases from J, leaving 7 bases between. The CDR3 extends over 12 amino acids. Germline V CDR1 and CDR2: WSHSY, SAAADI. The CDR3 region is CASSASITEAFF. CDR3 nucleotides: TGCGCCAGCAGTGCTAGTATCACTGAAGCTTTCTTT.

The V and J genes are TRBV24-1 and TRBJ2-1; 8 bases align to TRBD2. Germline V gene data show CDR1 as KGHDR and CDR2 as SFDVKD. This CDR3 contains 18 residues. The junction had 7 bases not matched to a gene; V was cut back by 1 base and J by 0 bases. The CDR3 protein is CATSDFSSGHISYNEQFF. In DNA form, the CDR3 reads TGTGCCACCAGTGATTTTTCTAGCGGGCATATCTCCTACAATGAGCAGTTCTTC.

The J gene is TRBJ1-1, the V gene TRBV3-1 (or the pseudogene TRBV3-2), with 9 bases fitting TRBD1. The V gene end was trimmed by 0 bases and the J gene end by 3 bases; junction bases not matched to a gene: 2. Germline V gene sequence: CDR1 LGHDT, CDR2 YNNKEL (reference sequence). The CDR3 runs 15 residues. CDR3 in amino acids: CASSQEWDRDTEAFF. DNA of the CDR3: TGTGCCAGCAGCCAAGAATGGGACAGGGACACTGAAGCTTTCTTT.